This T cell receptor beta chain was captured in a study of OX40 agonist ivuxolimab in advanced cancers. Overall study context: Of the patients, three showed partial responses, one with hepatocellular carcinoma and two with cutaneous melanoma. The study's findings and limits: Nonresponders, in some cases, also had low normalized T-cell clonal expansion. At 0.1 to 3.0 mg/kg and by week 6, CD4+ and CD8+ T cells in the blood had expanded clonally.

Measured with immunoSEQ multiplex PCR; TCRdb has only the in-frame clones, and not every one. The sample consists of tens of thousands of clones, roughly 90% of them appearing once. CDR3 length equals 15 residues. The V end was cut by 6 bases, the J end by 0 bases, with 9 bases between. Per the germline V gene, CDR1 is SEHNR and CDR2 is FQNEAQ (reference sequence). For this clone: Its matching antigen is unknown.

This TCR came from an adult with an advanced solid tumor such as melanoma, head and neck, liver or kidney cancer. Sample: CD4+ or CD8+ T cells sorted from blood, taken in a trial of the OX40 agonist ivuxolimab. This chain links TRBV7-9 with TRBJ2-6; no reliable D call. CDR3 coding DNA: TGTGCCAGCAGTTGGGGTGGCTCTGGGGCCAACGTCCTGACTTTC. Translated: CASSWGGSGANVLTF.